The clone carrying this T cell receptor beta chain occurred a few times. The data originate from a study of blood T cell repertoires in COVID-19. Study as a whole: PBMCs, B-cell-depleted T cells, or T cells were the source of the cDNA or gDNA that made up the material.

Only in-frame clones appear in the TCRdb table, and some are missing; sequencing was by immunoSEQ multiplex PCR. The sample shows some 150,000 clones, about 87% of them seen only once. Sequenced sample: peripheral blood. This clonotype originated in a man younger than 30 with active or convalescent COVID-19.

In DNA form, the CDR3 reads TGTGCCAGCAGTCACTACGGGACAGGGGCTCCCGAGACCCAGTACTTC. Translating it yields CASSHYGTGAPETQYF. The chain couples TRBV6-5 to TRBJ2-5, with 10 bases identical to TRBD1. Germline trimming cut 5 bases from V and 5 bases from J; bases unmatched to any gene: 11. CDR1 and CDR2 (germline): MNHEY, SVGAGI. The CDR3 length is 16 residues.